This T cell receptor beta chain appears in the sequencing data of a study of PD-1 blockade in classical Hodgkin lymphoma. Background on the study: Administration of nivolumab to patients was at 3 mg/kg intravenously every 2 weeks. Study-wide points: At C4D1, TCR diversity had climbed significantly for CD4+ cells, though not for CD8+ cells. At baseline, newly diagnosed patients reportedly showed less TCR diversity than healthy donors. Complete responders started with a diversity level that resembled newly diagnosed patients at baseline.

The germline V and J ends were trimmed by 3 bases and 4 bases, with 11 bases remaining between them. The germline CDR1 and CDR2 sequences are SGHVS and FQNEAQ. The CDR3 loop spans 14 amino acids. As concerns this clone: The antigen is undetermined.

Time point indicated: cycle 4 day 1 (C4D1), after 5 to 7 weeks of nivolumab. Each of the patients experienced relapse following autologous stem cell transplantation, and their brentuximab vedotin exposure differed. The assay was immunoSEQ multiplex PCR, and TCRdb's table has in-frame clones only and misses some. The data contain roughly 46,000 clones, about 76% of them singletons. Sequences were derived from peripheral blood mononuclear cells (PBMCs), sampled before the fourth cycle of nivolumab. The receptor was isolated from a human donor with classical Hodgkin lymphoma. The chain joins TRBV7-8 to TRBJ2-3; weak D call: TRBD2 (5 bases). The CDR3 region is CASSLGRRADTQYF. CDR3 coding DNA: TGTGCCAGCAGCTTGGGGAGACGGGCAGATACGCAGTATTTT.